The source of this T cell receptor beta chain is a study of cytomegalovirus exposure and HLA in healthy donors. Overall study context: Out of about 190 million T cells, an earlier analysis found 117 million unique TCR beta sequences in total. HLA-typed donors were the source of about 85 million unique TCRs held in an early data release. Study-wide results and caveats: Published work reported that the classifier diagnosed cytomegalovirus status with high specificity and sensitivity. From TCR beta sequences, most subjects' HLA-A and HLA-B alleles were reportedly predicted accurately.

About this clone itself: The antigen is unknown.

Primers for the PCR totalled 60 Vbeta and 13 Jbeta. TCRdb's table, derived via immunoSEQ multiplex PCR, lists solely in-frame clones and lacks some. Of more than 150,000 clones detected, roughly 80% appear once; the ten largest clones hold approximately 1.3%. The CDR3 spans 19 residues. Trimming at V came to 4 bases and at J to 0 bases, leaving 14 bases not matched to a gene. The germline gives CDR1 SGHNT, CDR2 YYREEE (reference sequence). The TCR comes from a girl under 18 in good health and CMV-seropositive. V gene TRBV5-4 combines with J gene TRBJ2-1; TRBD2 agrees at 9 bases. Sequenced material: PBMCs. The CDR3 region is CASSGGSGGRASSYNEQFF. Here the CDR3 DNA reads TGTGCCAGCAGCGGGGGTTCTGGCGGGAGGGCGAGCTCCTACAATGAGCAGTTCTTC. Based on the CDR3 plus reference TRBV5-4 and TRBJ2-1, the full variable domain is ETGVTQSPTHLIKTRGQQVTLRCSSQSGHNTVSWYQQALGQGPQFIFQYYREEENGRGNFPPRFSGLQFPNYSSELNVNALELDDSALYLCASSGGSGGRASSYNEQFFGPGTRLTVL.